Following are 11 T cell receptor beta chains from one sample sequenced in a study of T cells in tuberculosis. Time point in this sample: new active TB diagnosis, blood taken before or within 7 days of starting treatment. Generated by immunoSEQ multiplex PCR, the TCRdb table keeps only in-frame clones and is missing some. The table lists around 30,000 clones, under 95% of them singletons. This material consisted of PBMCs, taken at tuberculosis diagnosis. Receptors originate from an adult with tuberculosis.

V and J are TRBV9 and TRBJ1-5; a possible D gene is TRBD1 (5 bases). V lost 4 bases to trimming and J lost 3 bases, with 14 bases between them. Germline V lookup: CDR1 SGDLS, CDR2 YYNGEE. This CDR3 is built from 15 residues. CDR3 protein: CASSPGGTDNQPQHF. The CDR3 DNA sequence: TGTGCCAGCAGCCCGGGAGGGACCGACAATCAGCCCCAGCATTTT.

This chain joins TRBV5-4 and TRBJ2-7, with TRBD2 matching over 11 bases. The CDR3 runs to 18 residues. Germline assignment: CDR1 SGHNT and CDR2 YYREEE (reference sequence). J gave up 0 bases and V 4 bases, and 12 bases lay outside the gene matches. This chain's CDR3 is CASSPILAGEGSSYEQYF. In DNA form, the CDR3 reads TGTGCCAGCAGCCCGATACTAGCGGGAGAGGGAAGCTCCTACGAGCAGTACTTC.

V gene TRBV7-6 combines with J gene TRBJ2-1; TRBD2 matches at 8 bases. The CDR3 contains 17 residues. After removal of 1 base from V and 1 base from J, the junction contained 6 bases not matched to a gene. Germline V lookup: CDR1 SGHVS, CDR2 FNYEAQ. The CDR3 sequence is CASSLEPSGRSYNEQFF. As DNA, the CDR3 is TGTGCCAGCAGCTTAGAACCAAGCGGGAGATCCTACAATGAGCAGTTCTTC.

A remark on this clone: One end of the junction is discordant with germline, which a read error may explain. This chain connects TRBV27 to TRBJ2-7; TRBD1 agrees at 10 bases. The V gene's germline CDR1 is MNHEY and CDR2 SMNVEV (reference sequence). This CDR3 region has 15 residues. The CDR3 loop is CASSLGTGVSYEQYF. CDR3 bases: TGTGCCAGCAGTTTAGGGACAGGGGTCTCCTATGAGCAGTACTTC.

This rearrangement joins TRBV6-5 to TRBJ1-1; TRBD1 might be the D (5 bases). Germline V gene sequence: CDR1 MNHEY, CDR2 SVGAGI. This CDR3 has 15 amino acids. The V end was cut by 4 bases, the J end by 1 base, with 13 bases between. The CDR3 here is CASSSTRQPNTEAFF. The CDR3 DNA is TGTGCCAGCAGTTCCACCCGACAGCCGAACACTGAAGCTTTCTTT.

The V and J genes are TRBV28 and TRBJ1-2; D is perhaps TRBD1 (5 bases). V lost 2 bases and J lost 2, with 9 bases in between. CDR1 and CDR2 (germline): MDHEN, SYDVKM. This CDR3 is 14 amino acids long. In DNA form, the CDR3 reads TGTGCCAGCAGTTTACCTAAGGGGAACTATGGCTACACCTTC. Amino acids: CASSLPKGNYGYTF.

The rearrangement joins TRBV5-5 to TRBJ2-1, with D possibly matching TRBD2 (5 bases). Germline V lookup: CDR1 SGHKS, CDR2 YYEKEE (reference sequence). Trimming removed 2 bases at V and 5 bases at J, with 5 bases between. CDR3 size: 12 residues. The CDR3 here is CASSFSDNEQFF. CDR3 coding DNA: TGTGCCAGCAGCTTTAGCGACAATGAGCAGTTCTTC.

The chain links TRBV6-1 to TRBJ1-2; D possibly corresponds to TRBD1 (6 bases). CDR3 length: 14 residues. Germline CDR1 and CDR2: MNHNS and SASEGT. Trimming shortened V by 6 bases and J by 2 bases, and 13 bases separated the two germline ends. The CDR3 region is CASREPDRNYGYTF. The CDR3 bases are TGTGCCAGCAGAGAGCCGGACAGAAACTATGGCTACACCTTC.

The CDR3, as DNA: TGTGCCAGCAGCGTAGGAGCCCAAGAGACCCAGTACTTC. This gives the protein CASSVGAQETQYF. The gene calls are TRBV9 and TRBJ2-5; D remains ambiguous. Trimming cost V 0 bases and J 1 base, with 4 bases left between them. Per the germline V gene, CDR1 is SGDLS and CDR2 is YYNGEE. The CDR3 has 13 amino acids.

CDR3 loop: CAISEGTPGGYNSPLHF. The CDR3 DNA is TGTGCCATCAGTGAGGGGACTCCAGGGGGGTATAATTCACCCCTCCACTTT. This rearrangement joins TRBV10-3 to TRBJ1-6, with 7 bases identical to TRBD1. Germline trimming cut 2 bases from V and 4 bases from J; bases unmatched to any gene: 8. The CDR3 spans 17 residues. Germline-derived CDR1 and CDR2 are ENHRY and SYGVKD.

This chain connects TRBV13 to TRBJ2-7; 16 nucleotides match TRBD2. V trimming: 5 bases; J trimming: 6 bases; junction bases outside the gene matches: 10. The CDR3 has 17 amino acids. In germline, CDR1 is PRHDT, CDR2 FYEKMQ (reference sequence). This chain's CDR3 is CASSPAGTSGGVSEQYF. In nucleotides, the CDR3 is TGTGCCAGCAGCCCAGCCGGGACTAGCGGGGGGGTGAGCGAGCAGTACTTC.